The entry below describes one T cell receptor (beta chain). The antigen remains undetermined. PCR amplification relied on 60 Vbeta primers (plus 13 Jbeta primers). Data came from immunoSEQ multiplex PCR; TCRdb stores just in-frame clones and leaves some out. The sample holds around 140,000 clones, approximately 82% seen once. V was cut by 5 bases and J by 5 bases, with 9 bases left in between. This CDR3 contains 12 residues. Germline lookup yields CDR1 MDHEN and CDR2 SYDVKM. Donors had nominal health at sampling but likely had unrecorded immune exposures. The sample belongs to a study of cytomegalovirus exposure and HLA in healthy donors. The study, taken as a whole, reports: The study listed 164 cytomegalovirus-associated TCR beta chains. Presence/absence analyses supposed approximately even sequencing depth among donors.

This clonotype was sampled from a woman in her fifties or sixties in good health and CMV-seropositive. The chain recombines TRBV28 with TRBJ1-2; D not certain. Sample: PBMCs. CDR3 DNA sequence: TGTGCCAGCAGTCCCCCCCGGTATGGCTACACCTTC. It translates to CASSPPRYGYTF.